This is a list of T cell receptor beta chains from one sample in a study of monozygotic twins with inflammatory bowel disease. TCRdb re-called the 5' RACE reads and gives one entry per CDR3 protein, without DNA. Reported are about 300,000 distinct CDR3 sequences; the ten largest clones contain 5.6%. The sample consisted of blood. The receptors shown here come from a human donor with ulcerative colitis or Crohn's disease, or a healthy co-twin of an affected twin (not recorded which). Both conserved end residues are part of each CDR3.

V,J,length,CDR3
TRBV7-2,TRBJ2-7,14,CASSSERGPYEQYF
TRBV7-9,TRBJ2-7,15,CASSFPRFGSYEQYF
TRBV4-3,TRBJ2-1,14,CASSLSRAADEQFF
TRBV9,TRBJ2-1,14,CASSGGTSYNEQFF
TRBV7-2,TRBJ2-1,13,CASSRDSGGEQFF
TRBV7-2,TRBJ2-2,16,CASTPDGNRYTGELFF
TRBV4-3,TRBJ2-3,15,CASSRAGGGGNTQYF
TRBV6-5,TRBJ2-7,17,CASSSRSYLGRRGEQYF
TRBV20-1,TRBJ1-2,13,CSARDGTSYGYTF
TRBV7-9,TRBJ1-4,19,CASSSLGARVFATNEKLFF
TRBV14,TRBJ1-6,14,CASSQGQYNSPLHF
TRBV5-1,TRBJ2-3,14,CASSFGAGTDTQYF
TRBV4-3,TRBJ2-2,16,CASSPEGQLNTGELFF
TRBV20-1,TRBJ2-7,14,CSARTVRSSYEQYF
TRBV7-2,TRBJ1-5,14,CASSFSGNNQPQHF
TRBV12-3/TRBV12-4,TRBJ2-2,12,CASSLATGELFF